These 10 T cell receptor beta chains were sequenced from one sample in a study of radiotherapy plus CTLA-4 blockade in lung cancer. The repertoire was sequenced with immunoSEQ multiplex PCR; TCRdb's copy has only in-frame clones and lacks some. The sample yields around 100,000 clones, more than 75% seen once. Material: peripheral blood, obtained from a patient treated with radiotherapy plus ipilimumab. Receptors originate from a human donor with non-small cell lung cancer that progressed on radiotherapy plus ipilimumab. Some clones in this sample may be carry-over from other donors' samples.

The chain has TRBV7-8 and TRBJ2-2, with 14 bases lining up with TRBD2. The trim removed 5 bases at V and 7 bases at J, leaving 12 bases unmatched. This CDR3 contains 18 residues. Per germline, CDR1 SGHVS and CDR2 FQNEAQ. DNA of the CDR3: TGTGCCAGCAGCCCCGCCGGGACTAGCGGGGGCAGGGGCGGGGAGCTGTTTTTT. Amino acid sequence: CASSPAGTSGGRGGELFF. The full variable domain, completed using reference TRBV7-8 and TRBJ2-2, is GAGVSQSPRYKVAKRGQDVALRCDPISGHVSLFWYQQALGQGPEFLTYFQNEAQLDKSGLPSDRFFAERPEGSVSTLKIQRTQQEDSAVYLCASSPAGTSGGRGGELFFGEGSRLTVL.

The rearrangement links TRBV7-2 to TRBJ1-2, with D uncertain. Germline V gene sequence: CDR1 SGHTA, CDR2 FQGNSA. Trimming cost V 5 bases and J 0 bases, with 7 bases left between them. The CDR3 contains 13 residues. The CDR3: CASSSYTNYGYTF. The CDR3, as DNA: TGTGCCAGCAGCAGCTACACTAACTATGGCTACACCTTC.

This clone was picked up one time. The gene calls are TRBV7-6 and TRBJ2-1, with unresolved D. Trimming removed 0 bases at V and 0 bases at J, with 9 bases between. CDR1 and CDR2 from the germline V gene are SGHVS and FNYEAQ. CDR3 length equals 16 residues. The CDR3 is CASSLASASSYNEQFF. CDR3 sequence (DNA): TGTGCCAGCAGCTTAGCCTCGGCAAGCTCCTACAATGAGCAGTTCTTC.

J is TRBJ2-7 and V is TRBV7-9; 8 bases line up with TRBD1. V lost 5 bases and J lost 4; bases outside the gene matches: 7. CDR3 size: 14 residues. Per germline, CDR1 SEHNR and CDR2 FQNEAQ (reference sequence). In DNA form, the CDR3 reads TGTGCCAGCAGCCCCACAGACAGGGGTTACGAGCAGTACTTC. This sequence encodes CASSPTDRGYEQYF.

This chain uses TRBV2 with TRBJ1-2; D perhaps matches TRBD1 (6 bases). The CDR3 sequence is 14 residues long. From germline, CDR1 is SNHLY and CDR2 FYNNEI. Trimming removed 5 bases at V and 0 bases at J, with 10 bases between. In DNA, the CDR3 is TGTGCCAGCAGTTTTAGGACAGCTAACTATGGCTACACCTTC. This encodes CASSFRTANYGYTF. Looking up the rest from reference TRBV2 and TRBJ1-2 gives the full variable domain: EPEVTQTPSHQVTQMGQEVILRCVPISNHLYFYWYRQILGQKVEFLVSFYNNEISEKSEIFDDQFSVERPDGSNFTLKIRSTKLEDSAMYFCASSFRTANYGYTFGSGTRLTVV.

The CDR3 coding sequence is TGTGCCAGCAGCTTGGGGTCTTGGGAGCTGTTTTTT. Its translation is CASSLGSWELFF. V is TRBV5-5 and J is TRBJ2-2; unclear D gene. Germline loops: CDR1 SGHKS, CDR2 YYEKEE (reference sequence). This CDR3 comprises 12 residues. Trimming cost V 0 bases and J 9 bases, with 6 bases left between them.

V gene TRBV18 combines with J gene TRBJ2-6; D is possibly TRBD2 (5 bases). V lost 3 bases, J lost 0 bases, and 12 bases lay in between. The CDR3 consists of 17 residues. Germline values: CDR1 KGHSH, CDR2 LQKENI. CDR3 sequence (DNA): TGTGCCAGCTCACCCCGGACTCTCTACTCTGGGGCCAACGTCCTGACTTTC. Its protein is CASSPRTLYSGANVLTF.

This clone appeared a few times. The chain has TRBV5-1 and TRBJ1-6, with 8 bases identical to TRBD1. Germline CDR1 reads SGHRS; CDR2 reads YFSETQ. With V trimmed by 0 bases and J by 3 bases, 11 bases remained unmatched. The CDR3 runs 19 residues. Here the CDR3 reads CASSLEGQARRFYNSPLHF. The CDR3 region has the DNA TGCGCCAGCAGCTTGGAGGGACAGGCACGCCGCTTCTATAATTCACCCCTCCACTTT.

The rearrangement uses TRBV29-1 and TRBJ1-1, with D perhaps matching TRBD1 (5 bases). With 4 bases removed from V and 0 bases from J, the gap between germline ends came to 9 bases. The CDR3 contains 13 residues. Per germline, CDR1 SQVTM and CDR2 ANQGSEA. Written as DNA, the CDR3 is TGCAGCGTTGTTGACAGTGTGAACACTGAAGCTTTCTTT. It yields the protein CSVVDSVNTEAFF.

The J gene is TRBJ2-5, the V gene TRBV6-1; 13 nucleotides align to TRBD2. V shed 6 bases, J shed 5 bases, and the junction held 6 bases outside the gene matches. Germline V gene lookup returns CDR1 MNHNS and CDR2 SASEGT. CDR3 length equals 15 residues. The CDR3 bases are TGTGCCAGCAGCTTACTAGCGGGGGGGCATGAGACCCAGTACTTC. It codes for CASSLLAGGHETQYF.